The sequence of this T cell receptor beta chain was determined in a study of blood T cell repertoires in COVID-19. Study as a whole: The analysed material was cDNA or gDNA that came from T cells, B-cell-depleted T cells, or PBMCs.

As handled by the study authors: Reference gene primers were amplified, and this amplification served to estimate nucleated cell counts. The table came from immunoSEQ multiplex PCR; TCRdb's copy has only in-frame clones and leaves some out. V and J calls and clone size come straight from that table; D and trimming were deduced from the DNA. The profile shows approximately 170,000 clones, approximately 89% of them singletons. This clone occurred once. J gave up 10 bases and V 1 base, and 2 bases lay outside the gene matches. Per germline, CDR1 GTSNPN and CDR2 SVGIG (reference sequence). The CDR3 sequence is 13 residues long. Assignments of participants to cohorts depended upon their own reported clinical history.

The material sequenced was PBMCs or T cells enriched from blood (not recorded which). The TCR comes from a woman aged 18 to 35 who had recovered from COVID-19. The rearrangement joins TRBV30 to TRBJ2-6, with 9 positions matching TRBD1. The CDR3 nucleotides read TGTGCCTGGAGTGGGACAGGGGTTAACGTCCTGACTTTC. Translated, it gives CAWSGTGVNVLTF.